A single T cell receptor beta chain is shown here with its context. What it binds is unknown. One end of the junction does not line up with germline, which may come from a read error. The method was immunoSEQ multiplex PCR; TCRdb's version includes in-frame clones alone and lacks a portion of them. Of 130,000 to 150,000 clones listed, approximately 91% were seen once; the top ten hold 3% to 3.5%. This specimen belongs to a study of cytomegalovirus exposure and HLA in healthy donors. Germline V gene sequence: CDR1 SGHKS, CDR2 YYEKEE (reference sequence). CDR3 size: 12 residues. Study conclusions and caveats: Reports credit the classifier with highly specific, highly sensitive diagnosis of cytomegalovirus status.

The V and J genes are TRBV5-5 and TRBJ2-7; 9 positions agree with TRBD2. This TCR derives from a woman in her late teens or twenties in good health and CMV-seropositive. The sample was PBMCs. CDR3 protein: CASSLRLAEPHF. The CDR3 nucleotides read TGTGCCAGCAGCCTAAGACTAGCGGAGCCCCACTTC. Full variable domain (rest looked up from reference TRBV5-5 and TRBJ2-7): DAGVTQSPTHLIKTRGQQVTLRCSPISGHKSVSWYQQVLGQGPQFIFQYYEKEERGRGNFPDRFSARQFPNYSSELNVNALLLGDSALYLCASSLRLAEPHFGPGTRLTVT.